Below are 6 T cell receptor beta chains sequenced from a single sample in a study of blood T cell repertoires in COVID-19. Profiling relied on immunoSEQ multiplex PCR, and the TCRdb table lists in-frame clones only, not all of them. The sample lists some 200,000 clones, 70% to 90% occurring once. The sample taken for sequencing was peripheral blood. The origin of the receptors is a man between 45 and 60 years old with COVID-19, enrolled during active disease.

In this sample, this clone turned up once. The rearrangement uses TRBV2 and TRBJ2-7; TRBD2 matches at 11 bases. Trimming cost V 10 bases and J 0 bases; bases outside gene matches: 8. This CDR3 has 15 amino acids. CDR1 SNHLY and CDR2 FYNNEI come from the germline V gene. CDR3 region: CATDGGLADSYEQYF. CDR3 bases: TGTGCCACCGACGGGGGACTAGCGGACTCCTACGAGCAGTACTTC.

The CDR3 DNA sequence: TGTGCCAGCAGCCAAGGAGGGTTTCAGCCCCAGCATTTT. Residues: CASSQGGFQPQHF. The chain joins TRBV3-1 (or the pseudogene TRBV3-2) to TRBJ1-5; D gene uncertain. The CDR3 runs 13 residues. Trimming pared 1 base from V and 6 bases from J, leaving 7 bases between. Germline V lookup: CDR1 LGHDT, CDR2 YNNKEL (reference sequence).

The genes are TRBV24-1 and TRBJ2-3, with TRBD2 identical over 7 bases. This CDR3 contains 15 residues. V trimming: 4 bases; J trimming: 5 bases; junction bases outside the gene matches: 8. Germline V lookup: CDR1 KGHDR, CDR2 SFDVKD. The CDR3 reads CATSETGGTRDTQYF. The CDR3 nucleotides are TGTGCCACCAGTGAAACCGGGGGGACCAGAGATACGCAGTATTTT.

The chain carries TRBV11-2 and TRBJ1-5; the match to TRBD1 covers 8 bases. V trimming: 6 bases; J trimming: 4 bases; junction bases outside the gene matches: 8. Germline-derived CDR1 and CDR2 are SGHAT and FQNNGV. The CDR3 is 15 residues long. DNA of the CDR3: TGTGCCAGCAGTCTTCAGGGGGCCGGTAATCAGCCCCAGCATTTT. This gives the protein CASSLQGAGNQPQHF.

The chain recombines TRBV9 with TRBJ2-7; a possible D gene is TRBD2 (6 bases). V lost 3 bases and J 3 bases, leaving 10 bases between the germline ends. Per germline, CDR1 SGDLS and CDR2 YYNGEE. CDR3 length equals 13 residues. As DNA, the CDR3 is TGTGCCAGCAGCGCGTGGGGGGACTACGAGCAGTACTTC. The encoded protein is CASSAWGDYEQYF.

This clone was seen only a few times. The chain is built from TRBV10-3 and TRBJ2-5; TRBD1 might be the D (6 bases). The CDR3 loop spans 16 amino acids. V was pared by 5 bases and J by 5 bases, with 21 bases between. Germline assignment: CDR1 ENHRY and CDR2 SYGVKD. CDR3 sequence (DNA): TGTGCCATCAGTAGGGGGTTGATTCAGGGCCAGGAGACCCAGTACTTC. Translated: CAISRGLIQGQETQYF.